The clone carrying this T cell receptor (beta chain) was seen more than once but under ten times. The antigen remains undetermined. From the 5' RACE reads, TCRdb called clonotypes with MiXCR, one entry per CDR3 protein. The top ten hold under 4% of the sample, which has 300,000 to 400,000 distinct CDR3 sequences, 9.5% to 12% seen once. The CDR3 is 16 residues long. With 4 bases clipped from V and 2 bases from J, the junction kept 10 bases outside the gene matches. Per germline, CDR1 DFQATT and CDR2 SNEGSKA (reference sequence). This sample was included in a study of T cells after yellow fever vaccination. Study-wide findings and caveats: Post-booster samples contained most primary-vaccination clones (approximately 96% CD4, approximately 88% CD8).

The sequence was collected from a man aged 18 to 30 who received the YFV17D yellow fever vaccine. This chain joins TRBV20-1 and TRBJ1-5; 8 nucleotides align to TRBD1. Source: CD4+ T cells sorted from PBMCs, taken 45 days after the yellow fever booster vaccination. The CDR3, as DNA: TGCAGTGCTACCCGTGGGACAGGAACGGGCAATCAGCCCCAGCATTTT. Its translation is CSATRGTGTGNQPQHF.